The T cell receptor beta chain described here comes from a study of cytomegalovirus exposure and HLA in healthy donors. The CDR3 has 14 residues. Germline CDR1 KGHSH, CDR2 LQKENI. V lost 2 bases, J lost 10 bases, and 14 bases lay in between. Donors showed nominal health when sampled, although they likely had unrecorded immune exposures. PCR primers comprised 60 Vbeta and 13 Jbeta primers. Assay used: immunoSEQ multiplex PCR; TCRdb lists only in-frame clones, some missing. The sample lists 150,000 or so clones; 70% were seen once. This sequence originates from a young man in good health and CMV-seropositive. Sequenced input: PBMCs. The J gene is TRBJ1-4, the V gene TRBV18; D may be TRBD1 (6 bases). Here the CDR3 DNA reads TGTGCCAGCTCACCATCCCAGGGGCCTGGAAAACTGTTTTTT. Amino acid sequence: CASSPSQGPGKLFF. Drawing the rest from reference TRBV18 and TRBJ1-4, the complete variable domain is NAGVMQNPRHLVRRRGQEARLRCSPMKGHSHVYWYRQLPEEGLKFMVYLQKENIIDESGMPKERFSAEFPKEGPSILRIQQVVRGDSAAYFCASSPSQGPGKLFFGSGTQLSVL.